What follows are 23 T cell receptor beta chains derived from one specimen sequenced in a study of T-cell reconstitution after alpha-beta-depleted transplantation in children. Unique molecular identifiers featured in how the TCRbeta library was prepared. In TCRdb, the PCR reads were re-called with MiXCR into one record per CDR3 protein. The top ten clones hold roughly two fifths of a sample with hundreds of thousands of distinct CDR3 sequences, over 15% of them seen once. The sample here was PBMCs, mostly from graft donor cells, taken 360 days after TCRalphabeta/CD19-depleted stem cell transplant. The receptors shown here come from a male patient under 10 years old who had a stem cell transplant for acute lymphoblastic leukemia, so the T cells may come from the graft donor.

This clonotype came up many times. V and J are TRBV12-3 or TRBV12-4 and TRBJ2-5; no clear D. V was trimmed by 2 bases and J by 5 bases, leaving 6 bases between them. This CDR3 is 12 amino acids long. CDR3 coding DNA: TGTGCCAGCAGTTTATTGGCTGAGACCCAGTACTTC. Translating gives CASSLLAETQYF.

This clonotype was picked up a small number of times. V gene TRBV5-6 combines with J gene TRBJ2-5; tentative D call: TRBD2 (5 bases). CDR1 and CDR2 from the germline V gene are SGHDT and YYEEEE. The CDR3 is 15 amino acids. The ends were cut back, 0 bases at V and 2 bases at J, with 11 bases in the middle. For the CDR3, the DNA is TGTGCCAGCAGCTTGGAACGGGGTGGGCAAGAGACCCAGTACTTC. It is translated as CASSLERGGQETQYF. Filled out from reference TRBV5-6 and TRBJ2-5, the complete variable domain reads DAGVTQSPTHLIKTRGQQVTLRCSPKSGHDTVSWYQQALGQGPQFIFQYYEEEERQRGNFPDRFSGHQFPNYSSELNVNALLLGDSALYLCASSLERGGQETQYFGPGTRLLVL.

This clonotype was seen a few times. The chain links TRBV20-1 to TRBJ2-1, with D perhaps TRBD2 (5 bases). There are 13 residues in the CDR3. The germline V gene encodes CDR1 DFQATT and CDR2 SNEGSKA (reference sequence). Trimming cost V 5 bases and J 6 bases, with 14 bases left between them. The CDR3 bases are TGCAGTGCTGACCCCGTAACTAGCAATGAGCAGTTCTTC. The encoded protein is CSADPVTSNEQFF.

The CDR3 reads CASSQDLQGLRGDEQYF. The CDR3 nucleotides read TGTGCCAGCAGCCAAGATCTTCAGGGACTTCGGGGGGACGAGCAGTACTTC. The V and J genes are TRBV3-1 and TRBJ2-7; 7 nucleotides line up with TRBD2. The CDR3 is made up of 17 amino acids. Trimming at V came to 0 bases and at J to 5 bases, leaving 13 bases not matched to a gene. Germline CDR1 reads LGHDT; CDR2 reads YNNKEL (reference sequence).

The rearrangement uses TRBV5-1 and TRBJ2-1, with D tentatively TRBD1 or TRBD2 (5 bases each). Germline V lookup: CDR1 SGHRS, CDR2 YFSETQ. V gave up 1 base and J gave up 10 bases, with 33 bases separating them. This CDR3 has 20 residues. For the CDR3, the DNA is TGCGCCAGCAGCTTGCCCTCGGATGTGGGGACGACCAAACGAAGAGGGGAGCAGTTCTTC. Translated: CASSLPSDVGTTKRRGEQFF.

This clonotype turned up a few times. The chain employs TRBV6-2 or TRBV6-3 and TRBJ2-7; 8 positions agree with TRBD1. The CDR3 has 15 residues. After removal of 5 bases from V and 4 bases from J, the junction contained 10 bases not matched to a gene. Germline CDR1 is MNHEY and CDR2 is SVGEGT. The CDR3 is CASSTRDRGSYEQYF. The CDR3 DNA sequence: TGTGCCAGCAGTACCCGAGACAGGGGATCGTACGAGCAGTACTTC.

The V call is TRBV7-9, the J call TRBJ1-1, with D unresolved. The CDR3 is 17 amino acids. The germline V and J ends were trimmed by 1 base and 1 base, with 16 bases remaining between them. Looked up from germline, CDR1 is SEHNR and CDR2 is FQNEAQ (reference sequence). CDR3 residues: CASSLVSHITGNTEAFF. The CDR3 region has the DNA TGTGCCAGCAGCTTAGTGAGCCATATAACGGGGAACACTGAAGCTTTCTTT.

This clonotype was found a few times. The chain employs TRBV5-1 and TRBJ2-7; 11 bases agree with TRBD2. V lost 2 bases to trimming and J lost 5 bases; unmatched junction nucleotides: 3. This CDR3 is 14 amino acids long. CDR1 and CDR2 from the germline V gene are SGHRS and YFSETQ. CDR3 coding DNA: TGCGCCAGCAGCTTTGGGACTAGCGGTGACGAGCAGTACTTC. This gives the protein CASSFGTSGDEQYF.

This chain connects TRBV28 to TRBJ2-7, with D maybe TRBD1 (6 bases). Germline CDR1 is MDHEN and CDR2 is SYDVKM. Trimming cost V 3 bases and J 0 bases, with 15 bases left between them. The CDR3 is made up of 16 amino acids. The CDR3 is CASSFRDDRSSYEQYF. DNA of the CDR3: TGTGCCAGCAGTTTTCGGGATGACAGGAGCTCCTACGAGCAGTACTTC.

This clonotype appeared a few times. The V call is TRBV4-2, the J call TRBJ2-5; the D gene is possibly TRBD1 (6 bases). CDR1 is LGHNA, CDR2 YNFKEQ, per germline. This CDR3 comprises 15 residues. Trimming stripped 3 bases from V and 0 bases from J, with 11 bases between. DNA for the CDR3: TGTGCCAGCAGCCACGAACAGGGAAACCAAGAGACCCAGTACTTC. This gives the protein CASSHEQGNQETQYF.

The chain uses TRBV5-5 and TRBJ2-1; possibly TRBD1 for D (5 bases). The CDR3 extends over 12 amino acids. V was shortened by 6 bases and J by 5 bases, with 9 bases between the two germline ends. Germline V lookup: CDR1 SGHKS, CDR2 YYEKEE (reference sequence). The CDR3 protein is CASTQGNNEQFF. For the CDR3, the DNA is TGTGCCAGCACCCAGGGCAACAATGAGCAGTTCTTC.

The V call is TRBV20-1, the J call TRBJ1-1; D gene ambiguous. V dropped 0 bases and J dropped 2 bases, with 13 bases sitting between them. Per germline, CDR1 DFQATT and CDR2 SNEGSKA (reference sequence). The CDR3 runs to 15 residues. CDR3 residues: CSARDLYGVNTEAFF. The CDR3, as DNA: TGCAGTGCTAGAGATCTCTATGGGGTCAACACTGAAGCTTTCTTT.

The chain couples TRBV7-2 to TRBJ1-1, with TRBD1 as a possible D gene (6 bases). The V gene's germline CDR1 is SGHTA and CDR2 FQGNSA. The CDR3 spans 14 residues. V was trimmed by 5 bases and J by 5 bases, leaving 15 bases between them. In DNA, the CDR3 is TGTGCCAGCAGCCTACAACAGGGACGTACTGAAGCTTTCTTT. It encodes CASSLQQGRTEAFF. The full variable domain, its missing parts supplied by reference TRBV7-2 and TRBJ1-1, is GAGVSQSPSNKVTEKGKDVELRCDPISGHTALYWYRQSLGQGLEFLIYFQGNSAPDKSGLPSDRFSAERTGGSVSTLTIQRTQQEDSAVYLCASSLQQGRTEAFFGQGTRLTVV.

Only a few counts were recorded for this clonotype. CDR3 in DNA: TGTGCCATCAGTGGCATCCAAGAGACCCAGTACTTC. Translation gives CAISGIQETQYF. The rearrangement uses TRBV10-3 and TRBJ2-5; no definite D call. With 4 bases removed from V and 1 base from J, the gap between germline ends came to 4 bases. The CDR3 has 12 residues. CDR1 is ENHRY, CDR2 SYGVKD, per germline.

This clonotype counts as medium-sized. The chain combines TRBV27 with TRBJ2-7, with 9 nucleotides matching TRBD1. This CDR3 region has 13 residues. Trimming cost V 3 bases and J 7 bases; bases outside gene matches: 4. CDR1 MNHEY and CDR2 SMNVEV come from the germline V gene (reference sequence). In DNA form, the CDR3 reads TGTGCCAGCAGTTTCAACAGGGGGCGGGAGCAGTACTTC. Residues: CASSFNRGREQYF.

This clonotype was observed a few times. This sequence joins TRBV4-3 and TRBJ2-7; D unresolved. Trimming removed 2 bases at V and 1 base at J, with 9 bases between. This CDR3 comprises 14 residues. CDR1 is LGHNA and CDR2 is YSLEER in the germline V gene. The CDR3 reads CASSQYTVSYEQYF. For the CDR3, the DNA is TGCGCCAGCAGCCAATATACAGTTTCCTACGAGCAGTACTTC.

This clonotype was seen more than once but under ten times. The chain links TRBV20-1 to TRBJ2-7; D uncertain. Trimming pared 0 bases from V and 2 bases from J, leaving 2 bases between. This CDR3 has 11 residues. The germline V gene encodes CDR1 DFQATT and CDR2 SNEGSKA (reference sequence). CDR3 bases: TGCAGTGCTAGAGATGCCTACGAGCAGTACTTC. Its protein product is CSARDAYEQYF.

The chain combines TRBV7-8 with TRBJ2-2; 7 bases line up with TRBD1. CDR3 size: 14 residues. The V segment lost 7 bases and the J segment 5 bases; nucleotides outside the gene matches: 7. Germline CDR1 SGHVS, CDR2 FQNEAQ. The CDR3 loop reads CASNDRVVTGELFF. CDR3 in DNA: TGTGCCAGCAACGACAGGGTAGTAACCGGGGAGCTGTTTTTT. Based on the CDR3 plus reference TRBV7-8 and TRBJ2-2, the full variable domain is GAGVSQSPRYKVAKRGQDVALRCDPISGHVSLFWYQQALGQGPEFLTYFQNEAQLDKSGLPSDRFFAERPEGSVSTLKIQRTQQEDSAVYLCASNDRVVTGELFFGEGSRLTVL.

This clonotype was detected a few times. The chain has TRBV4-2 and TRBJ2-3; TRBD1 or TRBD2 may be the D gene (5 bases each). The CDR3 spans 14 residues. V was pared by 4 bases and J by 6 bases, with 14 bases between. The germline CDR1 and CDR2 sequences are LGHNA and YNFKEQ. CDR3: CASSLGREVDTQYF. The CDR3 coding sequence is TGTGCCAGCAGCCTGGGACGAGAGGTGGATACGCAGTATTTT.

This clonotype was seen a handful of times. CDR3 in DNA: TGCAGTGCTCTTACTAGCGGGGCAGATACGCAGTATTTT. The encoded protein is CSALTSGADTQYF. The chain links TRBV20-1 to TRBJ2-3, with 10 bases matching TRBD2. V shed 5 bases, J shed 4 bases, and the junction held 3 bases outside the gene matches. Germline-derived CDR1 and CDR2 are DFQATT and SNEGSKA (reference sequence). The length of the CDR3 is 13 residues.

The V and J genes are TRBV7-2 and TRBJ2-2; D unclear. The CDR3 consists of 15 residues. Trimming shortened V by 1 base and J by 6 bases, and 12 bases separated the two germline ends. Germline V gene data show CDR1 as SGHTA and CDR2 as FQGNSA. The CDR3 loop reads CASSLGHSKPGELFF. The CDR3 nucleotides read TGTGCCAGCAGCTTAGGTCACAGTAAGCCCGGGGAGCTGTTTTTT.

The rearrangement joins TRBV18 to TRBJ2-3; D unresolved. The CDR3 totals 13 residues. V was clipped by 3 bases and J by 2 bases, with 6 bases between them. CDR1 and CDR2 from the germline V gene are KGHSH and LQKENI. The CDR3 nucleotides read TGTGCCAGCTCACCCGACATCACAGATACGCAGTATTTT. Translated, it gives CASSPDITDTQYF.

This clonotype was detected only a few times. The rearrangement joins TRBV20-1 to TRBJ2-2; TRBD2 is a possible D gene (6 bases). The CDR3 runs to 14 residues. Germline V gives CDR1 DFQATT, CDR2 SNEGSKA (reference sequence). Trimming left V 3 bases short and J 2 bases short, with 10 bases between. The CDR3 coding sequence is TGCAGTGCTAGTCGGGGGTCCAACACCGGGGAGCTGTTTTTT. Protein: CSASRGSNTGELFF.